The source of this T cell receptor (beta chain) is a study of CD8 T cells in Susac syndrome. Across the study: Patients with Susac syndrome were therapy-naive, on corticosteroids, or on intravenous immunoglobulin alone at blood draw.

Study conclusions and caveats: Acknowledgment was made by the study that its TCR sequencing and HLA analysis involved a relatively small number of individuals.

CDR1 is MDHEN and CDR2 is SYDVKM in the germline V gene. V shed 2 bases, J shed 4 bases, and the junction held 9 bases outside the gene matches. The CDR3 is made up of 17 amino acids. RNA, at roughly 0.45 to 1 ug, was reverse transcribed with random hexamers. Amplification of TCR beta CDR3 spanned 54 Vbeta and 13 Jbeta via immunoSEQ multiplex PCR. TCRdb ran MiXCR on the immunoSEQ multiplex PCR reads and lists one entry per CDR3 protein. The data contain around 200,000 distinct CDR3 sequences, 85% to 95% of them seen just once; the ten biggest clones take up 0.099%. Comment on this clonotype: Its antigen is undetermined.

The sequenced target, TCR beta, came from blood CD8+ and CD4+ T cells. The source material was CD4+ T cells from PBMCs. The rearrangement uses TRBV28 and TRBJ1-4; 8 bases line up with TRBD1. The sequence came from a human donor with Susac syndrome. The CDR3 nucleotides are TGTGCCAGCAGTTTACGGCGGACAGGGTGGCTTAATGAAAAACTGTTTTTT. It specifies CASSLRRTGWLNEKLFF. Together with reference TRBV28 and TRBJ1-4, the CDR3 gives the full variable domain: DVKVTQSSRYLVKRTGEKVFLECVQDMDHENMFWYRQDPGLGLRLIYFSYDVKMKEKGDIPEGYSVSREKKERFSLILESASTNQTSMYLCASSLRRTGWLNEKLFFGSGTQLSVL.